Listed below are T cell receptor beta chains from one sample, sequenced in a study of shared clonotypes between healthy human individuals. Profiled with immunoSEQ multiplex PCR; TCRdb holds only in-frame clones, not every one. The sample includes 980,000 or so clones, over 75% of them seen just once. Material for sequencing was memory CD4+ T cells sorted from blood. The receptor source for this set is a man younger than 35 in good health. Both conserved end residues are part of each CDR3. Each record gives: V gene, J gene, D gene, clone size, CDR3 protein, CDR3 DNA. A D gene is named only where the DNA matches it firmly. Clone size, where shown, is once, few, many, or a class for clones that have expanded.

TRBV21-1,TRBJ2-5,.,.,CASSKLGDRDQETQYF,TGTGCCAGCAGCAAACTAGGGGACAGGGACCAAGAGACCCAGTACTTC
TRBV19,TRBJ2-5,.,many,CASSRTNQETQYF,TGTGCCAGTAGTAGGACCAACCAAGAGACCCAGTACTTC
TRBV28,TRBJ2-2,.,.,CASSRDTNGELFF,TGTGCCAGCAGTCGGGACACAAACGGGGAGCTGTTTTTT
TRBV6-5,TRBJ1-1,.,.,CASSYGGNKAFF,TGTGCCAGCAGTTACGGCGGAAACAAAGCTTTCTTT
TRBV19,TRBJ2-2,.,.,CASSFRSYTGELFF,TGTGCCAGTAGCTTTAGGTCCTACACCGGGGAGCTGTTTTTT
TRBV4-3,TRBJ1-5,TRBD1,.,CASSQGTGDNQPQHF,TGCGCCAGCAGCCAAGGGACAGGGGACAATCAGCCCCAGCATTTT
TRBV6-5,TRBJ2-4,.,.,CASRTGAKNIQYF,TGTGCCAGCAGGACAGGCGCCAAAAACATTCAGTACTTC
TRBV5-4,TRBJ2-1,TRBD1,few,CASSLDRGPYNEQFF,TGTGCCAGCAGCTTGGACAGGGGCCCCTACAATGAGCAGTTCTTC
TRBV7-2,TRBJ2-5,TRBD2,few,CASSRLAGGMETQYF,TGTGCCAGCAGCCGACTAGCGGGAGGTATGGAGACCCAGTACTTC
TRBV25-1,TRBJ1-1,.,few,CASSSIGTEAFF,TGTGCCAGCAGCTCCATTGGCACTGAAGCTTTCTTT
TRBV30,TRBJ1-6,TRBD1,.,CAGLSDRVPLGSPLHF,TGTGCCGGCCTAAGCGACAGGGTTCCCCTCGGTTCACCCCTCCACTTT
TRBV5-1,TRBJ2-7,TRBD2,once,CASSLEASGRSEQYF,TGCGCCAGCAGCTTGGAGGCTAGCGGGAGATCCGAGCAGTACTTC
TRBV7-6,TRBJ2-5,.,.,CASSQGQTQETQYF,TGTGCCAGCAGCCAAGGACAGACCCAAGAGACCCAGTACTTC
TRBV19,TRBJ1-4,TRBD1,.,CASAGQGSEKLFF,TGTGCCAGCGCCGGACAGGGCAGCGAAAAACTGTTTTTT
TRBV7-2,TRBJ2-5,.,.,CASSSGREETQYF,TGTGCCAGCAGCTCCGGACGGGAGGAGACCCAGTACTTC
TRBV5-5,TRBJ2-3,TRBD1,few,CASSLGGTGAGDTQYF,TGTGCCAGCAGCTTGGGCGGGACAGGGGCCGGAGATACGCAGTATTTT
TRBV6-1,TRBJ1-5,.,few,CASRAGTSNQPQHF,TGTGCCAGCAGGGCCGGGACAAGCAATCAGCCCCAGCATTTT
TRBV20-1,TRBJ1-2,.,.,CSARGYTF,TGCAGTGCTAGGGGCTACACCTTC